This is a list of T cell receptor beta chains from one sample in a study of human T cells and chemical hapten exposure. TCRdb ran MiXCR on the RACE reads and lists one entry per CDR3 protein. Of roughly 160,000 distinct CDR3 sequences in the sample, roughly 14% are singletons; the top ten hold 1.5% to 2%. The starting material was whole blood, obtained in connection with sensitization to the hapten diphenylcyclopropenone (DPC). All receptors come from a woman in her 30s with alopecia areata. Some clones in this sample may be carry-over from other donors' samples. The conserved cysteine and the conserved F or W are not part of the CDR3 here.

J gene	V gene	CDR3 protein
TRBJ1-1	TRBV28	ASRPGTGWNTEAF
TRBJ2-5	TRBV7-2	ASSTYSLEETQY
TRBJ1-6	TRBV7-2	ASSLTVFLEVH
TRBJ1-6	TRBV11-3	ASSRDMSSYNSPLH
TRBJ2-7	TRBV12-3/TRBV12-4	ASSAGYEQY
TRBJ2-5	TRBV20-1	SARDPTGMETQY
TRBJ2-5	TRBV6-5	ASSYERFGETQY
TRBJ2-1	TRBV3-1	ASSHSGTSGSEF
TRBJ1-6	TRBV2	ASSEVRPRNSPLH
TRBJ2-1	TRBV7-3	ASSQGQRSEQF
TRBJ2-1	TRBV11-3	ASSLQGSPYNEQF
TRBJ2-7	TRBV28	ASRGLVGVTEQY
TRBJ2-1	TRBV4-3	ASSPIRSGGYDEQF
TRBJ2-3	TRBV28	ASSFDRTTDTQY
TRBJ1-1	TRBV12-3/TRBV12-4	ASRQDTSNTEAF
TRBJ1-6	TRBV29-1	SAGPPLH
TRBJ2-1	TRBV7-2	ASSLAQGTASYNEQF
TRBJ2-2	TRBV28	ASSSAGAGELF
TRBJ1-1	TRBV27	ASSLRDGRGAF
TRBJ2-7	TRBV28	ASSLIRKTYEQY
TRBJ1-6	TRBV30	AWRASDSPLH
TRBJ2-1	TRBV5-1	ASSLDLGTRPNNEQF
TRBJ2-1	TRBV28	ASSLTGVGPIYNEQF
TRBJ1-1	TRBV7-9	ASSHSLSMRMEAF
TRBJ2-7	TRBV10-2	ASRLAGASEQY
TRBJ1-3	TRBV28	ASRTGGTGNTIY
TRBJ2-7	TRBV11-2	ASSLISYEQY
TRBJ2-1	TRBV6-2/TRBV6-3	ASSPRGSRSNEQF
TRBJ1-6	TRBV21-1	ASSKFQGRIFQSPLH
TRBJ2-5	TRBV15	ATTGAGRETQY